The next 21 T cell receptor beta chains were all read from a single sample in a study of blood T cells in healthy people across ages. It was with a sample-barcoded 5' primer and a J-beta primer mix that a second PCR of roughly 7 to 12 cycles was run. TCRdb used MiXCR to reprocess the 5' RACE reads, holding one entry per CDR3 protein. This table has roughly 900,000 distinct CDR3 sequences, about 44% appearing once. The sequenced material came from blood. These TCRs come from a man younger than 45 in good health.

This chain uses TRBV4-2 with TRBJ1-2; D is unclear. The length of the CDR3 is 15 residues. V was trimmed by 1 base and J by 1 base, leaving 10 bases between them. Germline V lookup: CDR1 LGHNA, CDR2 YNFKEQ. CDR3 nucleotide sequence: TGTGCCAGCAGCCAAGCCCCTCACAGTAACTATGGCTACACCTTC. This encodes CASSQAPHSNYGYTF.

The chain links TRBV6-5 to TRBJ2-1; D call uncertain. Germline assignment: CDR1 MNHEY and CDR2 SVGAGI. V lost 6 bases to trimming and J lost 10 bases, with 13 bases between them. CDR3 size: 12 residues. CDR3 region: CASRTLQQEQFF. DNA of the CDR3: TGTGCCAGCAGAACTCTCCAGCAGGAGCAGTTCTTC.

This clonotype appeared a single time. A much larger clone differs by one base, so this may be a read error. The chain uses TRBV29-1 and TRBJ2-3; no definite D call. CDR3 length: 10 residues. Germline CDR1 reads SQVTM; CDR2 reads ANQGSEA. The CDR3 bases are TGCAGGGTTGGCTTCGATACGCAGTATTTT. Amino acid sequence: CRVGFDTQYF.

J is TRBJ2-5 and V is TRBV4-1, with 8 bases fitting TRBD2. Trimming removed 0 bases from V and 1 base from J; junction bases left unmatched: 4. Germline values: CDR1 MGHRA, CDR2 YSYEKL. This CDR3 contains 16 residues. The CDR3 protein is CASSQEASGLQETQYF. CDR3 sequence (DNA): TGCGCCAGCAGCCAAGAGGCTAGCGGGCTCCAAGAGACCCAGTACTTC.

Only a few counts were recorded for this clonotype. The chain couples TRBV29-1 to TRBJ2-7; unclear D gene. The length of the CDR3 is 15 residues. Per the germline V gene, CDR1 is SQVTM and CDR2 is ANQGSEA. Trimming left V 0 bases short and J 2 bases short, with 14 bases between. The CDR3 DNA is TGCAGCGTTGAAGATAGTGGCAGGCGACCCTACGAGCAGTACTTC. Amino acid sequence: CSVEDSGRRPYEQYF.

This clonotype was detected a few times. This could be a read error, since a much larger clone is one nucleotide away. The chain uses TRBV6-2 or TRBV6-3 and TRBJ2-1, with D uncertain. CDR3 length: 14 amino acids. Germline CDR1 MNHEY, CDR2 SVGEGT. The V end lost 5 bases, the J end lost 7 bases, and 15 bases lay between the germline ends. CDR3 amino acids: CASSDRVESNEQFF. The CDR3, as DNA: TGTGCCAGCAGTGATCGGGTAGAAAGTAATGAGCAGTTCTTC.

This chain uses TRBV6-5 with TRBJ1-1, with 7 bases lining up with TRBD1. The trim removed 6 bases at V and 0 bases at J, leaving 4 bases unmatched. The CDR3 is 14 residues long. From germline, CDR1 is MNHEY and CDR2 SVGAGI. This CDR3 is CASRGDSMNTEAFF. Written as DNA, the CDR3 is TGTGCCAGCAGGGGGGACAGCATGAACACTGAAGCTTTCTTT.

In its sample, this clonotype was seen a few times. The chain is built from TRBV7-2 and TRBJ2-3, with TRBD2 matching 13 bases. The germline V gene encodes CDR1 SGHTA and CDR2 FQGNSA. With V trimmed by 6 bases and J by 1 base, 10 bases remained unmatched. This CDR3 region has 18 residues. CDR3 in amino acids: CASRGTGLAGARTDTQYF. In DNA form, the CDR3 reads TGTGCCAGCAGAGGTACTGGACTAGCGGGGGCCCGCACAGATACGCAGTATTTT.

The J gene is TRBJ2-3, the V gene TRBV20-1; D is uncertain. The ends were cut back, 5 bases at V and 0 bases at J, with 12 bases in the middle. The germline gives CDR1 DFQATT, CDR2 SNEGSKA (reference sequence). The CDR3 covers 14 residues. This CDR3 reads CSASREASTDTQYF. The CDR3 region has the DNA TGCAGTGCTTCTCGAGAGGCCAGCACAGATACGCAGTATTTT.

This clonotype has only a few counts. The chain is built from TRBV27 and TRBJ1-6; no reliable D call. The germline CDR1 and CDR2 sequences are MNHEY and SMNVEV (reference sequence). The CDR3 length is 17 residues. The V end lost 4 bases, the J end lost 6 bases, and 19 bases lay between the germline ends. The CDR3 region has the DNA TGTGCCAGCAGTTCCCCCCGGACGGGAAGAAGTAATTCACCCCTCCACTTT. Protein product: CASSSPRTGRSNSPLHF.

This clonotype was detected only a few times. This chain joins TRBV9 and TRBJ2-5; 7 bases line up with TRBD2. This CDR3 region has 14 residues. Germline CDR1 is SGDLS and CDR2 is YYNGEE. The V segment lost 3 bases and the J segment 3 bases; nucleotides outside the gene matches: 5. In DNA form, the CDR3 reads TGTGCCAGCAGCGCAACGGGACTAAAAGAGACCCAGTACTTC. As protein: CASSATGLKETQYF.

This chain connects TRBV7-3 to TRBJ2-7; 11 positions agree with TRBD2. This CDR3 contains 15 residues. Losses at the gene ends were 3 bases for V and 7 bases for J; bases not matched to a gene: 8. The germline V gene encodes CDR1 SGHTA and CDR2 FQGTGA. This CDR3 is CASSLEGTSGYEQYF. For the CDR3, the DNA is TGTGCCAGCAGCTTGGAGGGGACTAGCGGCTATGAGCAGTACTTC.

This clonotype was picked up one time. This chain connects TRBV7-2 to TRBJ2-5; possible D gene TRBD2, 6 bases. CDR3 length: 14 amino acids. V dropped 1 base and J dropped 4 bases, with 10 bases sitting between them. Germline V gene lookup returns CDR1 SGHTA and CDR2 FQGNSA. The CDR3 DNA reads as TGTGCCAGCAGCTTAGTAGGGGACTCAGAGACCCAGTACTTC. Translated, it gives CASSLVGDSETQYF.

The V call is TRBV10-2, the J call TRBJ2-7, with TRBD2 matching over 7 bases. CDR3 length: 14 residues. In germline, CDR1 is WSHSY, CDR2 SAAADI. V shed 7 bases, J shed 10 bases, and the junction held 16 bases outside the gene matches. The CDR3 sequence: CASNERDGRMPQYF. The CDR3, as DNA: TGCGCCAGCAACGAGCGGGACGGAAGAATGCCCCAGTACTTC.

The V call is TRBV2, the J call TRBJ1-2, with unresolved D. Trimming pared 3 bases from V and 4 bases from J, leaving 9 bases between. Germline CDR1 is SNHLY and CDR2 is FYNNEI. The CDR3 totals 13 residues. The CDR3, as DNA: TGTGCCAGCAGTGACAGCCTTTTCTATGGCTACACCTTC. Residues: CASSDSLFYGYTF.

A few counts support this clonotype. The chain links TRBV5-1 to TRBJ2-7, with D possibly TRBD2 on 7 matching bases. The DNA end is a closer match to TRBJ2-5, so the J assignment may be wrong. Germline values: CDR1 SGHRS, CDR2 YFSETQ. The CDR3 runs 14 residues. The CDR3 bases are TGCGCCAGCAGCTTGGCGGGGGGCATAGAGACCCAGTACTTC. This gives the protein CASSLAGGIETQYF.

This clonotype was counted only a few times. The chain employs TRBV4-3 and TRBJ2-7; possible D gene TRBD1, 5 bases. Germline CDR1 is LGHNA and CDR2 is YSLEER. Trimming removed 0 bases from V and 3 bases from J, with 15 bases in between. This CDR3 region has 16 residues. The CDR3 region is CASSQDQSQGDYEQYF. The CDR3 coding sequence is TGCGCCAGCAGCCAAGATCAAAGCCAGGGTGACTACGAGCAGTACTTC.

This clonotype was picked up a small number of times. The V call is TRBV2, the J call TRBJ2-3, with TRBD1 as a possible D gene (6 bases). Germline-derived CDR1 and CDR2 are SNHLY and FYNNEI. The CDR3 length is 15 residues. Trimming cost V 6 bases and J 2 bases, with 15 bases left between them. CDR3 DNA sequence: TGTGCCAGCAGCCAAACCAGGGGTTTCACAGATACGCAGTATTTT. Its translation: CASSQTRGFTDTQYF.

This clonotype was observed a few times. In DNA form, the CDR3 reads TGTGCCAGCAGGGCCAACATGGGCACTGAAGCTTTCTTT. This sequence encodes CASRANMGTEAFF. The chain links TRBV12-3 or TRBV12-4 to TRBJ1-1; no reliable D call. The CDR3 sequence is 13 residues long. V lost 6 bases and J 4 bases, leaving 12 bases between the germline ends.

The chain carries TRBV6-4 and TRBJ1-5, with a possible D match to TRBD1 (5 bases). The CDR3 runs 18 residues. The germline V gene encodes CDR1 MRHNA and CDR2 SNTAGT. Trimming stripped 3 bases from V and 3 bases from J, with 21 bases between. The CDR3 loop reads CASSDGVTGSGDNQPQHF. DNA for the CDR3: TGTGCCAGCAGTGATGGAGTCACCGGTTCGGGGGACAATCAGCCCCAGCATTTT.

The chain has TRBV4-1 and TRBJ1-1; D not certain. CDR3 size: 12 residues. Germline V gene lookup returns CDR1 MGHRA and CDR2 YSYEKL. Trimming removed 0 bases from V and 7 bases from J, with 6 bases in between. The CDR3, as DNA: TGCGCCAGCAGCCAAGAAGGCAGTGAAGCTTTCTTT. Translated: CASSQEGSEAFF.